One and the same sample provided the 4 T cell receptor beta chains below, sequenced in a study of shared clonotypes between healthy human individuals. The table came from immunoSEQ multiplex PCR; TCRdb's copy has only in-frame clones and leaves some out. The data show some 1.4 million clones, around 95% seen once. The sequenced sample consisted of naive CD4+ T cells sorted from blood. Subset indicated: CD45RA+ positively selected. These receptors came from a man aged 25-45 years in good health.

J is TRBJ2-1 and V is TRBV6-6; D is unclear. The V and J ends lost 11 bases and 4 bases respectively, with 9 bases between them. The CDR3 has 11 residues. The germline CDR1 and CDR2 sequences are MNHNY and SVGAGI (reference sequence). The CDR3 DNA reads TGTGCCGGTGGGCAGTACAATGAGCAGTTCTTC. Its translation is CAGGQYNEQFF.

The chain uses TRBV6-5 and TRBJ2-7; 8 nucleotides align to TRBD1. The germline V gene has CDR1 MNHEY and CDR2 SVGAGI. Trimming removed 4 bases from V and 5 bases from J; junction bases left unmatched: 10. The CDR3 contains 15 residues. This chain's CDR3 is CASSSTRGQGNEQYF. CDR3 in DNA: TGTGCCAGCAGTTCAACCAGGGGGCAAGGGAACGAGCAGTACTTC.

The V and J genes are TRBV10-2 and TRBJ1-3; a weak D match, TRBD1 (5 bases). The CDR3 is 12 amino acids. From germline, CDR1 is WSHSY and CDR2 SAAADI. Trimming took off 10 bases at V and 9 bases at J, with 16 bases between the two ends. CDR3 sequence reads: CATGTGGGTIYF. DNA for the CDR3: TGCGCCACCGGGACCGGCGGAGGCACCATATATTTT.

V gene TRBV5-5 combines with J gene TRBJ2-2; 12 bases match TRBD2. Germline CDR1 reads SGHKS; CDR2 reads YYEKEE (reference sequence). CDR3 length: 15 residues. Trimming at V came to 0 bases and at J to 11 bases, leaving 5 bases not matched to a gene. The CDR3 DNA follows: TGTGCCAGCAGCTTGGGACTAGCGGGAGACGGAGAGCTGTTTTTT. It translates to CASSLGLAGDGELFF.